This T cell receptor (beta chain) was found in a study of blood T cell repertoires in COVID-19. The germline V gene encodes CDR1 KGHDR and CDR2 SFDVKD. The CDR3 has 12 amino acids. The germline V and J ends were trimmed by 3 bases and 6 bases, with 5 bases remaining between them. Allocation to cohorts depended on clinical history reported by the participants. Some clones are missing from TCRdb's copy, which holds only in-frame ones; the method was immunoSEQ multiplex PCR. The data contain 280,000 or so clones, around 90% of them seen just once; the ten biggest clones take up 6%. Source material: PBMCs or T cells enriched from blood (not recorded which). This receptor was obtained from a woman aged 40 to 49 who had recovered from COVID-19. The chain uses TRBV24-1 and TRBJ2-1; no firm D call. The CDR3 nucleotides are TGTGCCACCAGTGATCCCCGCAATGAGCAGTTCTTC. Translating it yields CATSDPRNEQFF.